This entry lists 3 T cell receptor beta chains sequenced from one sample in a study of T cells after yellow fever vaccination. Each CDR3 protein is one row after TCRdb ran MiXCR on the 5' RACE reads. Of hundreds of thousands of distinct CDR3 sequences listed, less than 9.5% are singletons. The sample here was CD4+ T cells sorted from PBMCs, taken 5 days after the yellow fever booster vaccination. These TCRs come from a young man who received the YFV17D yellow fever vaccine.

The V gene is TRBV21-1, the J gene TRBJ2-7; the table's D call TRBD1 went unverified against the DNA. TRBV21-1 is labeled a pseudogene. This CDR3 contains 11 residues. CDR3 sequence reads: CASSKGRGGDF. The CDR3 DNA sequence: TGTGCCAGCAGCAAAGGTCGGGGGGGCGATTTC.

The chain couples TRBV6-6 to TRBJ2-7; unclear D gene. With 4 bases removed from V and 0 bases from J, the gap between germline ends came to 16 bases. The length of the CDR3 is 16 residues. Germline V gives CDR1 MNHNY, CDR2 SVGAGI (reference sequence). The CDR3: CASSFARNIGSYEQYF. As DNA, the CDR3 is TGTGCCAGCAGTTTCGCCCGGAACATCGGCTCCTACGAGCAGTACTTC.

The V gene is TRBV7-8, the J gene TRBJ2-2; TRBD1 matches 7 bases. The CDR3 runs 14 residues. Trimming took 6 bases from V and 5 from J; bases not matched to a gene: 6. CDR1 and CDR2 (germline): SGHVS, FQNEAQ. DNA of the CDR3: TGTGCCAGCAGAACGGGACAGCCGACCGGGGAGCTGTTTTTT. It codes for CASRTGQPTGELFF. The variable domain in full, with the rest retrieved from reference TRBV7-8 and TRBJ2-2, is GAGVSQSPRYKVAKRGQDVALRCDPISGHVSLFWYQQALGQGPEFLTYFQNEAQLDKSGLPSDRFFAERPEGSVSTLKIQRTQQEDSAVYLCASRTGQPTGELFFGEGSRLTVL.